The present T cell receptor (beta chain) was sequenced within a study of T-cell reconstitution after alpha-beta-depleted transplantation in children. The germline gives CDR1 SGDLS, CDR2 YYNGEE. The CDR3 length is 17 residues. V was cut by 4 bases and J by 4 bases, with 23 bases left in between. The TCRbeta library incorporated unique molecular identifiers. TCRdb used MiXCR to reprocess the PCR reads, holding one entry per CDR3 protein. Among around 410,000 distinct CDR3 sequences listed, about a tenth were seen once. This clonotype occurred a few times. The receptor was isolated from a human donor who donated a stem cell graft to a child with acute myeloid leukemia. The source material was PBMCs from the stem cell graft donor, sampled from the stem cell graft. V is TRBV9 and J is TRBJ2-5, with D perhaps assigned TRBD1 or TRBD2 (5 bases each). This CDR3 reads CASSPRDASRIRETQYF. CDR3 nucleotides: TGTGCCAGCAGCCCCCGGGACGCCTCTAGGATAAGAGAGACCCAGTACTTC.